The sequence of this TCR beta chain was determined in a study of blood T cell repertoires in COVID-19. Across the whole study: Sources were T cells, B-cell-depleted T cells, or PBMCs; the material itself was cDNA or gDNA.

Seattle enrolled patients during active infection and tracked them longitudinally. Germline CDR1 MNHEY, CDR2 SMNVEV (reference sequence). The junction had 11 bases not matched to a gene; V was cut back by 10 bases and J by 0 bases. The CDR3 totals 16 residues. Method: immunoSEQ multiplex PCR; TCRdb's copy keeps in-frame clones and lacks some. The sample shows almost 90,000 clones, around 90% of them seen only once. This clone was picked up a small number of times. Sequencing was performed on peripheral blood. V usage is TRBV27 and J usage is TRBJ2-1; TRBD2 aligns across 8 bases. This clonotype was obtained from a man aged 18 to 30 with COVID-19, enrolled during active disease. CDR3 sequence reads: CATKTMSGSSYNEQFF. In nucleotides, the CDR3 is TGTGCCACCAAGACCATGAGCGGGAGCTCCTACAATGAGCAGTTCTTC.